This T cell receptor (beta chain) was sequenced during a study of cytomegalovirus exposure and HLA in healthy donors. Study summary: The approximately 130 validation repertoires matched the 650 to 850 first-cohort repertoires in platform, a later analysis reported.

Findings and caveats of the study: Some public TCRs appeared in many individuals, while most sequences were rare. Investigators reported 150 to 200 TCR beta chains as tied to cytomegalovirus. The classifier reportedly diagnosed cytomegalovirus status with high sensitivity and specificity.

This clone was counted only a few times. Its antigen is unidentified. The CDR3 is 15 residues long. Looked up from germline, CDR1 is SNHLY and CDR2 is FYNNEI. Trimming at V came to 3 bases and at J to 5 bases, leaving 9 bases not matched to a gene. The assay was immunoSEQ multiplex PCR, and TCRdb's table has in-frame clones only and misses some. Found here are some 54,000 clones, more than 80% of them singletons; the top ten hold more than 2.5%. Sequenced: PBMCs. The genes are TRBV2 and TRBJ2-5; 7 bases agree with TRBD2. The TCR was taken from a man younger than 35 in good health and CMV-seronegative. CDR3 in amino acids: CASSDRAGRGETQYF. Written as DNA, the CDR3 is TGTGCCAGCAGTGACCGAGCGGGAAGGGGTGAGACCCAGTACTTC.